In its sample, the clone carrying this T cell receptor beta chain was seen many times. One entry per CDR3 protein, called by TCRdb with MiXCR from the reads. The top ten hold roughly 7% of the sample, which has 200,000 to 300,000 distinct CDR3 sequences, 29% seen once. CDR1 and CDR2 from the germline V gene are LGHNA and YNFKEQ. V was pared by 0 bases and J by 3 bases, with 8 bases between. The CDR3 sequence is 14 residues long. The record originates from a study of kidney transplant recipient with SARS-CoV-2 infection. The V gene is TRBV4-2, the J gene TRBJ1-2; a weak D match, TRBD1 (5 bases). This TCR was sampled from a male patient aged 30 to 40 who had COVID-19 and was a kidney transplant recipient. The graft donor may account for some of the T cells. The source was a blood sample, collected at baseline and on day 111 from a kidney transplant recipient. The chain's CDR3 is CASSQEAGYYGYTF. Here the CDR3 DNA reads TGTGCCAGCAGCCAAGAGGCAGGGTACTATGGCTACACCTTC.